The present TCR beta chain was sequenced within a study of shared clonotypes between healthy human individuals. Study-wide points: Clonotype sharing among donors was expected to depend on sequencing depth.

Positive CCR7 selection of CD45RO-negative cells yielded the naive CD8 cells, and terminally differentiated effector memory CD45RA+ cells were excluded. Assay used: immunoSEQ multiplex PCR; TCRdb lists only in-frame clones, some missing. The table has 560,000 or so clones, approximately 96% seen once. This clone came up once. Its target is unknown. The V gene's germline CDR1 is MNHEY and CDR2 SMNVEV (reference sequence). V lost 3 bases and J lost 2; bases outside the gene matches: 7. This CDR3 spans 15 amino acids. V gene TRBV27 combines with J gene TRBJ2-7, with TRBD1 identical over 7 bases. Sequenced sample: naive CD8+ T cells sorted from blood. The source of this sequence is a woman younger than 45 in good health. CDR3 loop: CASSFGQAQTYEQYF. The DNA of the CDR3 is TGTGCCAGCAGTTTCGGACAGGCGCAAACCTACGAGCAGTACTTC.